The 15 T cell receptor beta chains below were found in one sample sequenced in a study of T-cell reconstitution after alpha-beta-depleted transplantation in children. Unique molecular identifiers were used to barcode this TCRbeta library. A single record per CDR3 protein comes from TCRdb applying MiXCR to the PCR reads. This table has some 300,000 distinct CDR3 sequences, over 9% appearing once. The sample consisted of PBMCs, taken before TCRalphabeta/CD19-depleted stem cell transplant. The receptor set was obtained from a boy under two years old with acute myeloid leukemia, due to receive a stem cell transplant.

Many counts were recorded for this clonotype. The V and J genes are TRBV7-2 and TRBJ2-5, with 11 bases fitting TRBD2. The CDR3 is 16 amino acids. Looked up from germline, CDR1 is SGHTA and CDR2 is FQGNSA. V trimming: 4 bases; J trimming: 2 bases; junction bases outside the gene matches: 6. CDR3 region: CASSSGTSGKQETQYF. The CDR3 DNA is TGTGCCAGCAGCTCCGGGACTAGCGGAAAACAAGAGACCCAGTACTTC. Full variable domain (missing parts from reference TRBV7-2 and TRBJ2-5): GAGVSQSPSNKVTEKGKDVELRCDPISGHTALYWYRQSLGQGLEFLIYFQGNSAPDKSGLPSDRFSAERTGGSVSTLTIQRTQQEDSAVYLCASSSGTSGKQETQYFGPGTRLLVL.

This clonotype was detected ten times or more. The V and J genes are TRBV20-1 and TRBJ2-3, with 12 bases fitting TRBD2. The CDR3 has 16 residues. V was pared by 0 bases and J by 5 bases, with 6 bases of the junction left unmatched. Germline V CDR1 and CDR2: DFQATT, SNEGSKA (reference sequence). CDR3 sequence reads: CSAREGSSGGGDTQYF. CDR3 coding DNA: TGCAGTGCTAGAGAGGGCTCTAGCGGGGGGGGAGATACGCAGTATTTT.

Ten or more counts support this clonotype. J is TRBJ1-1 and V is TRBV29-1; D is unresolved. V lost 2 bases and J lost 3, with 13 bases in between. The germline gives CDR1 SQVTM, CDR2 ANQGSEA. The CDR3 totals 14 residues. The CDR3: CSVEPRLADTEAFF. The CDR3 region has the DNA TGCAGCGTTGAACCCCGACTTGCTGACACTGAAGCTTTCTTT.

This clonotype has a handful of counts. CDR3 sequence: CASSPPPGQGTFYNEQFF. CDR3 DNA sequence: TGTGCCAGCAGCCCCCCACCGGGACAGGGAACCTTTTACAATGAGCAGTTCTTC. The rearrangement uses TRBV7-2 and TRBJ2-1, with 9 nucleotides matching TRBD1. This CDR3 spans 18 amino acids. Trimming removed 5 bases from V and 4 bases from J; junction bases left unmatched: 15. Germline V gene lookup returns CDR1 SGHTA and CDR2 FQGNSA.

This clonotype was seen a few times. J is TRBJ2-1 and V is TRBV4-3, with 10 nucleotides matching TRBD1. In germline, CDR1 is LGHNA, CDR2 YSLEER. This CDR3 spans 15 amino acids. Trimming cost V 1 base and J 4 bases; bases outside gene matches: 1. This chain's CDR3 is CASSQGTGGYNEQFF. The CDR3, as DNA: TGCGCCAGCAGCCAAGGGACAGGGGGATACAATGAGCAGTTCTTC.

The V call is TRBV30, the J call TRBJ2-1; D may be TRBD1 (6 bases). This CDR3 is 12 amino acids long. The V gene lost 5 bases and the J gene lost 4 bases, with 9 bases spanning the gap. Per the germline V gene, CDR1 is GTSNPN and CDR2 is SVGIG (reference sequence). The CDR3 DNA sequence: TGTGCCTGGGGACAGACTTACAATGAGCAGTTCTTC. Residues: CAWGQTYNEQFF.

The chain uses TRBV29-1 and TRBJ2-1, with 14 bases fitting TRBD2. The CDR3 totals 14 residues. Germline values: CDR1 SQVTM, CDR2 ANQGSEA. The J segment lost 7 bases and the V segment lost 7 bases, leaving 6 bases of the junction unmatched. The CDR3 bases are TGCAGCGCGACTAGCGGGGGGGCGGGGAATGAGCAGTTCTTC. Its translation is CSATSGGAGNEQFF.

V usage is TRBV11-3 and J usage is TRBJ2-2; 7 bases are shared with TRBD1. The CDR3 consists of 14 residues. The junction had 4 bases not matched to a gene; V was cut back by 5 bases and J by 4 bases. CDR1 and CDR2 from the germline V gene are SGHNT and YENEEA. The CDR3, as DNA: TGTGCCAGCAGCGCAAACAGGGGCACCGGGGAGCTGTTTTTT. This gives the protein CASSANRGTGELFF.

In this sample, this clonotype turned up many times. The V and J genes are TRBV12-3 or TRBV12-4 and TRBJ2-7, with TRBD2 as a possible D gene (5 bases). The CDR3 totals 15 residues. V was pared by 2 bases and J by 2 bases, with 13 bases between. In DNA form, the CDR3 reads TGTGCCAGCAGTTTATTGTCTCTAGCCACCTACGAGCAGTACTTC. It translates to CASSLLSLATYEQYF.

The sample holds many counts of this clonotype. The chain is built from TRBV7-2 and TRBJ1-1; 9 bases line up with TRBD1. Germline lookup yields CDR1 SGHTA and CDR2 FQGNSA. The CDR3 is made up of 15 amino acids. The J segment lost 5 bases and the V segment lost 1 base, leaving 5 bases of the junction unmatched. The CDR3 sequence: CASSLEGQGATEAFF. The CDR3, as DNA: TGTGCCAGCAGCTTAGAGGGACAGGGAGCAACTGAAGCTTTCTTT.

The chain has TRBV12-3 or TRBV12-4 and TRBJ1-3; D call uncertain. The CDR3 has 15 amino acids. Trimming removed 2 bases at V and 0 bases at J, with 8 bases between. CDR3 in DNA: TGTGCCAGCAGTTTAACTCCGGGCTCTGGAAACACCATATATTTT. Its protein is CASSLTPGSGNTIYF.

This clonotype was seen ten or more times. CDR3 DNA: TGTGCCAGCAGCACCCGGGACAACTCCTACGAGCAGTACTTC. This translates into CASSTRDNSYEQYF. The chain combines TRBV7-8 with TRBJ2-7; D may be TRBD1 (6 bases). Germline V gene lookup returns CDR1 SGHVS and CDR2 FQNEAQ. The germline V and J ends were trimmed by 5 bases and 0 bases, with 11 bases remaining between them. This CDR3 is 14 amino acids long.

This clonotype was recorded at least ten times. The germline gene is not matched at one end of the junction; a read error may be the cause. This CDR3 reads CASSLTGNYEQYF. The CDR3 nucleotides read TGCGCCAGCAGCTTGACAGGGAACTACGAGCAGTACTTC. The J gene is TRBJ2-7, the V gene TRBV7-3; 7 bases agree with TRBD1. The CDR3 is made up of 13 amino acids. From germline, CDR1 is SGHTA and CDR2 FQGTGA.

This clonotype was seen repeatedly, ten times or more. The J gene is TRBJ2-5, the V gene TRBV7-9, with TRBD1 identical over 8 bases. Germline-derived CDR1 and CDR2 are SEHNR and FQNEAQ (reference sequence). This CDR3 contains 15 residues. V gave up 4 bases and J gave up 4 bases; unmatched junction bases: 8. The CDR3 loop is CASSSAGGVRETQYF. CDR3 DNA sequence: TGTGCCAGCAGCTCTGCAGGGGGCGTTCGAGAGACCCAGTACTTC. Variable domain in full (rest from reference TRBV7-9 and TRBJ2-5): DTGVSQNPRHKITKRGQNVTFRCDPISEHNRLYWYRQTLGQGPEFLTYFQNEAQLEKSRLLSDRFSAERPKGSFSTLEIQRTEQGDSAMYLCASSSAGGVRETQYFGPGTRLLVL.

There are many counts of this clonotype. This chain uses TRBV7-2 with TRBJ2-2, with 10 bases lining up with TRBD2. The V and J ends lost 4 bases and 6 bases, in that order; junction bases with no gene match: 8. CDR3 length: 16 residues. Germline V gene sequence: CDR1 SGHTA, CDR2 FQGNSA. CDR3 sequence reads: CASSSGSGRAPGELFF. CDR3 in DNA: TGTGCCAGCAGCTCGGGAAGCGGGAGGGCCCCCGGGGAGCTGTTTTTT. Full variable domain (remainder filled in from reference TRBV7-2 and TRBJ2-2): GAGVSQSPSNKVTEKGKDVELRCDPISGHTALYWYRQSLGQGLEFLIYFQGNSAPDKSGLPSDRFSAERTGGSVSTLTIQRTQQEDSAVYLCASSSGSGRAPGELFFGEGSRLTVL.